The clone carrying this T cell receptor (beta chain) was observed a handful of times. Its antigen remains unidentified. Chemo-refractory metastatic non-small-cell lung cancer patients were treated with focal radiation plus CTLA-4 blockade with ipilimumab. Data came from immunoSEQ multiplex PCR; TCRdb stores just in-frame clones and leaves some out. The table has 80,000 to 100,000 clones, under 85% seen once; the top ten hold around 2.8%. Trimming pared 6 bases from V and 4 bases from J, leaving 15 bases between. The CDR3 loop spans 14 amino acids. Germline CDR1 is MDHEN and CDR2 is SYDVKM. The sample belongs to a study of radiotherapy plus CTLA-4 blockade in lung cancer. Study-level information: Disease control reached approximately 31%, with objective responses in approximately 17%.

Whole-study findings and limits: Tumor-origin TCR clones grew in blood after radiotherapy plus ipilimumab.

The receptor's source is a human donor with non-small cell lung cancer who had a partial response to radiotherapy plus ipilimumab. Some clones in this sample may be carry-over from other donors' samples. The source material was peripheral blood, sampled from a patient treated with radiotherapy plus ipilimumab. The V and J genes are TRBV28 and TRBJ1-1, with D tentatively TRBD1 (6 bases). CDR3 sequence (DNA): TGTGCCAGCAGGCCTCCTTACAGGGTCACTGAAGCTTTCTTT. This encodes CASRPPYRVTEAFF.